This T cell receptor beta chain was identified in a study of T cells expressing NK-cell markers (dated by TCRdb to 2020 to 2021). About the investigation overall: Three sorted T-cell subsets (CD3+CD56+NKG2C+, CD3+CD56+NKG2C- and CD3+CD56-NKG2C+) from seven to nine donors had their TCR beta-chain repertoires profiled. The libraries were sequenced on Illumina HiSeq 2000/2500, MiSeq or NextSeq, producing 2 x 150 bp reads. Among the eight sequenced donors, only one was HCMV-seronegative, while the other seven were HCMV-seropositive. All eight donors whose samples were sequenced were randomly selected healthy volunteers, three of them men and five women.

The CDR3 holds 14 amino acids from the cysteine to the phenylalanine. DNA is not on record. With regard to this clonotype: Its antigen is not yet known.

HCMV serostatus was determined by detecting HCMV-specific IgG in serum with a commercial ELISA kit. Ficoll density gradient centrifugation was used to isolate peripheral blood mononuclear cells from blood. The research as a whole found: Those dominant clonotypes were again the most abundant among CD3+CD56-NKG2C+ cells in a handful of donors, at about 25-65%. In roughly 6 donors, the dominant CD3+CD56+NKG2C+ clonotypes were found to rank among the top 10 CD8+ clonotypes and to make up roughly 1.0-7.5% of CD8+ T cells. Whether the expanded NKG2C-expressing T cell clones were specific for HCMV antigens remained unclear.

Sequencing used an Illumina HiSeq 2000. TCR beta cDNA libraries were prepared using 5'RACE template switching, which introduced a universal primer site and unique molecular identifiers. Synthesis of cDNA was primed from the TCR beta constant segment and was followed by two consecutive PCR amplification steps. Per the source publication's procedure: MIGEC handled demultiplexing of the reads and grouping by UMI, while MiTCR was used to assemble and quantify clonotypes. To exclude erroneous sequences, any TCR cDNA sequence not supported by at least two reads was discarded. The tcR package was used for downstream repertoire analysis, with clonotypes matched between fractions based on CDR3 nucleotide sequence plus V segment. VDJmatch was used to annotate antigen specificity against VDJdb, with one amino acid substitution in CDR3 allowed. After the reads were reprocessed by TCRdb, one entry was made per CDR3 protein sequence, with no DNA. TCRdb assigned the V and J calls; the authors' analysis was not used. The sample has fewer than 400,000 distinct CDR3 sequences on record. The ten largest clonotypes hold around 11% of the sample.

The V gene is TRBV12-3 or TRBV12-4 and the J gene is TRBJ2-1; the D call of TRBD1 rests on TCRdb alone, since no DNA is present to check it. The sequencing sample was made of blood T cells: a sorted CD56 or NKG2C T cell subset, CD4+ or CD8+ T cells, or bulk PBMC T cells (not recorded which). The clonotype was recovered from a woman in her forties or fifties in good health. Donor details come from another sample of the same person, matched by shared clones. This receptor has the CDR3 CASSLVGRGLGPFF.